The clone carrying this T cell receptor beta chain turned up a few times. What it binds is unknown. A universal primer site arose from template switching, and cDNA bore unique molecular identifiers. One entry per CDR3 protein, called by TCRdb with MiXCR from the 5' RACE reads. This table has about 430,000 distinct CDR3 sequences, 18% appearing once. This record comes from a study of identical twins. Notes on the study in general: For monozygotic twins, models underestimated out-of-frame TCR alpha sharing. Abundant beta clonotypes from cord blood had fewer insertions, unlike memory repertoires, which showed none. Researchers reported weaker excess twin sharing in beta out-of-frame sequences.

Germline CDR1 and CDR2: MGHRA and YSYEKL. V was pared by 0 bases and J by 4 bases, with 8 bases of the junction left unmatched. This CDR3 is 17 amino acids long. The TCR was taken from a man aged 45 to 65 in good health. The chain links TRBV4-1 to TRBJ2-1; TRBD1 aligns across 8 bases. Sequencing was done on a sample of naive T cells sorted from blood. For the CDR3, the DNA is TGCGCCAGCAGCCAAGAAGCGGCAGGGGGCCGGTACAATGAGCAGTTCTTC. It yields the protein CASSQEAAGGRYNEQFF.